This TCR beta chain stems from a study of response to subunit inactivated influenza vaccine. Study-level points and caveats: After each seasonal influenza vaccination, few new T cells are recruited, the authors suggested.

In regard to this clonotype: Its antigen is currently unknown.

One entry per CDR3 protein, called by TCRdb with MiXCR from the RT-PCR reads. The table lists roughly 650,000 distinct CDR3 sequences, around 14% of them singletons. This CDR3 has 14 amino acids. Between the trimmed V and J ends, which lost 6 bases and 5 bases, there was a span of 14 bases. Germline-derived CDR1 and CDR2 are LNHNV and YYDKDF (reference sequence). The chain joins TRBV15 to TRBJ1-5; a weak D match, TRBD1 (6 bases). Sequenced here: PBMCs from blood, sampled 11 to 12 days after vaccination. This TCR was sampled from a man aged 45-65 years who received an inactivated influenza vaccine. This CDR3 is CATRDKGEHQPQHF. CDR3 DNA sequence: TGTGCCACCAGGGACAAGGGGGAGCATCAGCCCCAGCATTTT.